The sample holds a few counts of the clone carrying this T cell receptor (beta chain). TCRdb passed the 5' RACE reads through MiXCR, listing each CDR3 protein once. The sample consists of about 55,000 distinct CDR3 sequences, under 8% of them appearing once. The data belong to a study of early T cells in non-severe SARS-CoV-2 infection. The clonotype was recovered from an adult who was a healthcare worker with PCR-confirmed SARS-CoV-2 infection or an uninfected control (not recorded which). The source was whole blood, collected at baseline.

CDR3 amino acids: CASSSGGVTQYF. For the CDR3, the DNA is TGTGCCAGCAGCTCAGGGGGCGTTACGCAGTATTTT. The chain joins TRBV27 to TRBJ2-3, with 8 bases that match TRBD1. This CDR3 has 12 residues. Per the germline V gene, CDR1 is MNHEY and CDR2 is SMNVEV (reference sequence). V shed 6 bases and J 8 bases; nucleotides not matched to a gene: 4.